These 22 T cell receptor beta chains share one sample of origin, sequenced in a study of T cells in women clearing cervical HPV infection. TCRdb's table, derived via immunoSEQ multiplex PCR, lists solely in-frame clones and lacks some. The repertoire table contains around 30,000 clones. Sample: blood buffy coat. These receptors came from a woman between 18 and 75 years old with a cervical HPV16 infection that either progressed to CIN3+ or cleared (not recorded which).

Of note for this clone: The missing CDR3 end, 3 residues past where the read stops, is filled in from the germline J gene. The chain has TRBV19 and TRBJ1-5, with D uncertain. In germline, CDR1 is LNHDA, CDR2 SQIVND (reference sequence). The length of the CDR3 is 15 residues. V lost 3 bases, J lost 7 bases, and 16 bases lay in between. The CDR3 bases that were read are TGTGCCAGTAGTATTGTAAACTCACTTATCCAGCCC. Residues: CASSIVNSLIQP. The entire CDR3 sequence reads CASSIVNSLIQPQHF.

As to this clone: The sequenced fragment ends 3 residues before the CDR3 boundary, so the rest is inferred from the germline J gene. The chain combines TRBV20-1 with TRBJ2-5, with 7 bases lining up with TRBD1. The trim removed 1 base at V and 4 bases at J, leaving 3 bases unmatched. The CDR3 runs 13 residues. CDR1 and CDR2 from the germline V gene are DFQATT and SNEGSKA (reference sequence). The CDR3 bases that were read are TGCAGTGCTAGAGCGACAGGGACAGAGACC. The encoded protein is CSARATGTET. The full CDR3 is CSARATGTETQYF.

Notes on this clone: The read gets to within 3 residues of the CDR3 end, and the germline J gene fills in the rest. The chain links TRBV19 to TRBJ1-1; D gene uncertain. The CDR3 consists of 11 residues. CDR1 is LNHDA, CDR2 SQIVND, per germline (reference sequence). The CDR3 DNA, read in part, is TGTGCCAGTAGTATAGGGCGGCAT. Amino acid sequence: CASSIGRH. The full CDR3 reads CASSIGRHAFF.

About this clone itself: The read falls 3 residues short of the CDR3 end, and the missing part is taken from the germline J gene. The chain carries TRBV11-2 and TRBJ1-4; 10 nucleotides line up with TRBD1. Looked up from germline, CDR1 is SGHAT and CDR2 is FQNNGV. The CDR3 is 15 amino acids. V trimming: 1 base; J trimming: 6 bases; junction bases outside the gene matches: 2. Partial CDR3 DNA: TGTGCCAGCAGCTTAGGGACAGGGGGAGATGAAAAA. Its protein is CASSLGTGGDEK. The complete CDR3 reads CASSLGTGGDEKLFF.

The CDR3 here is CASSLSGNNQPQYF. Partial CDR3 DNA: TGCGCCAGCAGCTTGTCAGGGAACAATCAGCCG. This chain joins TRBV5-1 and TRBJ2-3; D might be TRBD1 (5 bases). Read sequence stops 3 residues before the CDR3 end, and the germline J gene provides the missing end. There are 14 residues in the CDR3. In germline, CDR1 is SGHRS, CDR2 YFSETQ.

Comment on this clone: The CDR3 end lies 3 residues beyond the end of the read and is filled in from the germline J gene. This chain uses TRBV20-1 with TRBJ2-5; D unclear. CDR1 and CDR2 (germline): DFQATT, SNEGSKA (reference sequence). The CDR3 loop spans 13 amino acids. Trimming removed 0 bases at V and 7 bases at J, with 12 bases between. The sequenced part of the CDR3 DNA is TGCAGTGCTAGAGATAGGCAGGCAACGACC. This translates into CSARDRQATT. The entire CDR3 protein reads CSARDRQATTQYF.

With regard to this clone: The CDR3 is cut off 3 residues early in the read; its end comes from the germline J gene. The V gene is TRBV7-3, the J gene TRBJ2-3, with 8 nucleotides matching TRBD2. The germline V gene has CDR1 SGHTA and CDR2 FQGTGA. V lost 2 bases to trimming and J lost 3 bases; unmatched junction nucleotides: 4. The CDR3 has 15 amino acids. Partial CDR3 DNA: TGTGCCAGCAGCTTAGCGGCTAGCGGGACAGATACG. This sequence encodes CASSLAASGTDT. The full CDR3 sequence reads CASSLAASGTDTQYF.

Remarks on this clone: The read ends 3 residues early relative to the CDR3; the germline J gene fills the gap. The V gene is TRBV18, the J gene TRBJ1-1; D is uncertain. The CDR3 contains 14 residues. Germline V gives CDR1 KGHSH, CDR2 LQKENI. Deletions cut 6 bases from V and 4 bases from J, with 15 bases between. CDR3 protein: CASSVAGTSTEAFF. The part of the CDR3 DNA that was read is TGTGCCAGCTCGGTGGCAGGAACCTCCACTGAA. Full variable domain (outside the CDR3, taken from reference TRBV18 and TRBJ1-1): NAGVMQNPRHLVRRRGQEARLRCSPMKGHSHVYWYRQLPEEGLKFMVYLQKENIIDESGMPKERFSAEFPKEGPSILRIQQVVRGDSAAYFCASSVAGTSTEAFFGQGTRLTVV.

A word on this clone: The read ends 3 residues before the CDR3 terminus; that terminus is restored from the germline J gene. This chain links TRBV20-1 with TRBJ2-7; a weak D match, TRBD2 (5 bases). The CDR3 is 14 residues long. The V and J ends lost 0 bases and 5 bases respectively, with 14 bases between them. Germline lookup yields CDR1 DFQATT and CDR2 SNEGSKA (reference sequence). The CDR3 region is CSARDQPAVDEQYF. CDR3 bases read: TGCAGTGCTAGAGATCAACCAGCGGTCGACGAG.

A remark on this clone: Coverage ceases 3 residues before the CDR3 finishes, and the germline J gene fills in the end. V and J are TRBV7-2 and TRBJ2-2; D gene ambiguous. From germline, CDR1 is SGHTA and CDR2 FQGNSA. V was shortened by 3 bases and J by 6 bases, with 14 bases between the two germline ends. This CDR3 comprises 15 residues. The part of the CDR3 DNA that was read is TGTGCCAGCAGCTTCGCCACACAAGGGCCCGGGGAG. Its protein product is CASSFATQGPGE. The whole CDR3 sequence reads CASSFATQGPGELFF.

Turning to this clone: The read terminates 3 residues before the CDR3 end, so the remaining end is supplied by the germline J gene. This chain connects TRBV5-1 to TRBJ2-7, with 10 bases identical to TRBD1. Germline CDR1 SGHRS, CDR2 YFSETQ. Unmatched junction bases numbered 12, after V lost 4 bases and J lost 2 bases. CDR3 length: 17 amino acids. CDR3: CASSPRTLGTGAYEQYF. The DNA read from the CDR3 is TGCGCCAGCAGCCCACGTACCCTCGGGACAGGGGCCTACGAG.

Details on this clone: Sequencing ends 3 residues short of the CDR3 end; the germline J gene provides the rest. The chain uses TRBV27 and TRBJ1-1; 10 bases agree with TRBD1. V was clipped by 4 bases and J by 3 bases; unmatched bases: 5. The CDR3 contains 15 residues. The germline V gene has CDR1 MNHEY and CDR2 SMNVEV (reference sequence). The covered CDR3 bases are TGTGCCAGCAGTTCCCGGGACAGGGGACACACTGAA. Residues: CASSSRDRGHTE. The entire CDR3 reads CASSSRDRGHTEAFF.

A word on this clone: With the read ending 3 residues before the CDR3 end, the germline J gene is used to fill in that end. V gene TRBV20-1 combines with J gene TRBJ1-1; D perhaps matches TRBD1 (5 bases). CDR1 and CDR2 (germline): DFQATT, SNEGSKA (reference sequence). The CDR3 contains 12 residues. The V and J ends lost 4 bases and 2 bases respectively, with 8 bases between them. This chain's CDR3 is CSATRANTEAFF. Partial CDR3 DNA: TGCAGTGCTACCAGGGCAAACACTGAA.

Remarks on this clone: The read terminates 3 residues before the CDR3 end, so the remaining end is supplied by the germline J gene. The J gene is TRBJ1-6, the V gene TRBV5-8; TRBD1 aligns across 7 bases. Unmatched junction bases numbered 4, after V lost 0 bases and J lost 7 bases. The CDR3 length is 15 residues. From germline, CDR1 is SGHTS and CDR2 YDEGEE. CDR3 DNA (partial): TGTGCCAGCAGCTTGGAGGGGGCCTGGAATTCACCC. It translates to CASSLEGAWNSP. The complete CDR3 sequence is CASSLEGAWNSPLHF.

As regards this clone: At one end the junction does not follow the germline gene, possibly because of a read error. The sequenced part of the CDR3 DNA is TGCAGTCCCCAAGACAGGGGGCCAGAGACG. As protein: CSPQDRGPET. The CDR3, in full, reads CSPQDRGPETQYF. This rearrangement joins TRBV20-1 to TRBJ2-3, with TRBD1 identical over 10 bases. The CDR3 extends 3 residues past the end of the read, so its final part is completed from the germline J gene. The CDR3 loop spans 13 amino acids. Germline V gene data show CDR1 as DFQATT and CDR2 as SNEGSKA (reference sequence).

A remark on this clone: The CDR3 is cut off 3 residues early in the read; its end comes from the germline J gene. V is TRBV5-8 and J is TRBJ2-1; D call uncertain. The CDR3 is 13 residues long. CDR1 and CDR2 (germline): SGHTS, YDEGEE. Trimming shortened V by 0 bases and J by 6 bases, and 7 bases separated the two germline ends. The CDR3 sequence is CASSLGLGNEQFF. The DNA read from the CDR3 is TGTGCCAGCAGCTTGGGACTCGGCAATGAG.

In the case of this clone: The read ends 3 residues before the CDR3 terminus; that terminus is restored from the germline J gene. V is TRBV6-1 and J is TRBJ2-3; D may be TRBD2 (6 bases). The CDR3 sequence is 13 residues long. Per germline, CDR1 MNHNS and CDR2 SASEGT. The CDR3 DNA, read in part, is TGTGCCAGCAGTGAAGCGGGCGGGGAGACG. Encoded protein: CASSEAGGET. The full-length CDR3 reads as CASSEAGGETQYF.

In the case of this clone: The observed sequence ends 3 residues before the CDR3 terminus, with the missing tail filled in from the germline J gene. The V and J genes are TRBV5-1 and TRBJ2-3; tentative D call: TRBD1 (6 bases). The CDR3 runs to 14 residues. CDR1 SGHRS and CDR2 YFSETQ come from the germline V gene. Deletions cut 2 bases from V and 5 bases from J, with 12 bases between. The CDR3 sequence is CASSFSRGKDTQYF. CDR3 bases read: TGCGCCAGCAGCTTCTCAAGGGGGAAAGATACG.

As concerns this clone: Read data end 3 residues before the CDR3 end; the end is taken from the germline J gene. The chain employs TRBV7-6 and TRBJ2-1, with 7 positions matching TRBD2. Germline lookup yields CDR1 SGHVS and CDR2 FNYEAQ. The CDR3 length is 16 residues. After removal of 1 base from V and 5 bases from J, the junction contained 8 bases not matched to a gene. CDR3 residues: CASSLGRAGDHNEQFF. The CDR3 DNA, read in part, is TGTGCCAGCAGCTTAGGTCGGGCGGGGGATCACAATGAG.

On this clone: The CDR3 is cut off 3 residues early in the read; its end comes from the germline J gene. The rearrangement uses TRBV18 and TRBJ2-3; 8 bases line up with TRBD2. Looked up from germline, CDR1 is KGHSH and CDR2 is LQKENI. V trimming: 3 bases; J trimming: 0 bases; junction bases outside the gene matches: 8. The CDR3 consists of 17 residues. Incomplete CDR3 DNA: TGTGCCAGCTCACCTCCGATGAGCGGGGGAAGCACAGATACG. Residues: CASSPPMSGGSTDT. The CDR3 as a whole reads CASSPPMSGGSTDTQYF.

About this clone: The CDR3 is cut off 3 residues early in the read; its end comes from the germline J gene. V is TRBV11-3 and J is TRBJ2-2, with TRBD1 matching 11 bases. Germline CDR1 reads SGHNT; CDR2 reads YENEEA. The CDR3 extends over 15 amino acids. V was pared by 4 bases and J by 7 bases, with 5 bases of the junction left unmatched. CDR3 sequence: CASSSWTGGGGELFF. Incomplete CDR3 DNA: TGTGCCAGCAGCTCCTGGACAGGGGGCGGCGGGGAG.

As concerns this clone: Coverage ceases 3 residues before the CDR3 finishes, and the germline J gene fills in the end. This chain links TRBV2 with TRBJ2-3; 8 bases agree with TRBD1. This CDR3 is built from 15 residues. Germline V gene lookup returns CDR1 SNHLY and CDR2 FYNNEI. The trim removed 9 bases at V and 2 bases at J, leaving 10 bases unmatched. The CDR3 sequence: CASRRQGIHTDTQYF. Partial CDR3 DNA: TGTGCCAGTAGACGACAGGGGATACACACAGATACG.